This passage covers 19 T cell receptor beta chains from one sample sequenced in a study of blood T cell repertoires in COVID-19. Produced via immunoSEQ multiplex PCR; TCRdb's table is partial and in-frame only. The top ten clones hold approximately 7.5% of a sample with approximately 300,000 clones, 90% of them seen once. Input material: peripheral blood. The receptors stem from a woman aged 25 to 39 with COVID-19, enrolled during active disease.

The chain joins TRBV5-8 to TRBJ1-4, with 9 nucleotides matching TRBD1. V lost 4 bases and J lost 5; bases outside the gene matches: 15. This CDR3 comprises 18 residues. CDR1 and CDR2 from the germline V gene are SGHTS and YDEGEE. CDR3 bases: TGTGCCAGCAGCACACTCGGACAGGGGACGCACCAGAATGAAAAACTGTTTTTT. This encodes CASSTLGQGTHQNEKLFF. The full variable domain, its missing parts supplied by reference TRBV5-8 and TRBJ1-4, is EAGVTQSPTHLIKTRGQQATLRCSPISGHTSVYWYQQALGLGLQFLLWYDEGEERNRGNFPPRFSGRQFPNYSSELNVNALELEDSALYLCASSTLGQGTHQNEKLFFGSGTQLSVL.

The genes are TRBV4-1 and TRBJ1-6; tentative D call: TRBD1 (5 bases). The CDR3 sequence is 17 residues long. CDR1 and CDR2 (germline): MGHRA, YSYEKL. Trimming took 0 bases from V and 3 from J, leaving 12 bases between them. The CDR3 nucleotides are TGCGCCAGCAGCCAAGAAGGGGCACCGGTCTATAATTCACCCCTCCACTTT. Encoded protein: CASSQEGAPVYNSPLHF.

The rearrangement links TRBV5-4 to TRBJ2-4; D possibly corresponds to TRBD1 (6 bases). Per the germline V gene, CDR1 is SGHNT and CDR2 is YYREEE (reference sequence). Between the trimmed V and J ends, which lost 4 bases and 0 bases, there was a span of 14 bases. This CDR3 is built from 16 residues. Here the CDR3 DNA reads TGTGCCAGCAGCCCGAGGGACAATGTAGCCAAAAACATTCAGTACTTC. Protein product: CASSPRDNVAKNIQYF.

This clone has only a few counts. The chain couples TRBV14 to TRBJ2-7; D is perhaps TRBD1 (5 bases). Germline V gene data show CDR1 as SGHDN and CDR2 as FVKESK. The CDR3 has 14 residues. The V gene lost 1 base and the J gene lost 2 bases, with 9 bases spanning the gap. CDR3 region: CASSQVIGAYEQYF. The CDR3 nucleotides read TGTGCCAGCAGCCAAGTTATAGGGGCCTACGAGCAGTACTTC.

This chain uses TRBV5-4 with TRBJ1-2; 7 positions match TRBD1. Germline V lookup: CDR1 SGHNT, CDR2 YYREEE (reference sequence). This CDR3 is 15 amino acids long. The V segment lost 0 bases and the J segment 0 bases; nucleotides outside the gene matches: 2. The CDR3 reads CASSLGQGANYGYTF. For the CDR3, the DNA is TGTGCCAGCAGCTTGGGTCAGGGGGCTAACTATGGCTACACCTTC.

The V call is TRBV30, the J call TRBJ2-1; 7 bases fit TRBD2. CDR1 GTSNPN and CDR2 SVGIG come from the germline V gene (reference sequence). This CDR3 region has 13 residues. V was clipped by 0 bases and J by 10 bases; unmatched bases: 6. The CDR3 is CAWSVYGGTEQFF. For the CDR3, the DNA is TGTGCCTGGAGTGTATACGGGGGGACCGAGCAGTTCTTC. Filled out from reference TRBV30 and TRBJ2-1, the complete variable domain reads SQTIHQWPATLVQPVGSPLSLECTVEGTSNPNLYWYRQAAGRGLQLLFYSVGIGQISSEVPQNLSASRPQDRQFILSSKKLLLSDSGFYLCAWSVYGGTEQFFGPGTRLTVL.

Details on this clone: Additional DNA sequences in this sample encode the identical CDR3. The chain uses TRBV5-1 and TRBJ2-1; TRBD2 matches 11 bases. Germline CDR1 reads SGHRS; CDR2 reads YFSETQ. The CDR3 has 15 amino acids. The V and J ends lost 4 bases and 4 bases, in that order; junction bases with no gene match: 4. CDR3 sequence reads: CASSPGLAGYNEQFF. CDR3 nucleotide sequence: TGCGCCAGCAGCCCTGGACTAGCGGGTTACAATGAGCAGTTCTTC.

CDR3 nucleotide sequence: TGCAGCGCCGGCCTTAAAAGCGATACGCAGTATTTT. Translated: CSAGLKSDTQYF. J is TRBJ2-3 and V is TRBV29-1; D is unresolved. The V and J ends lost 7 bases and 6 bases respectively, with 14 bases between them. The germline V gene has CDR1 SQVTM and CDR2 ANQGSEA. The CDR3 consists of 12 residues.

The chain joins TRBV6-2 or TRBV6-3 to TRBJ1-1; D gene unclear. Trimming removed 6 bases at V and 0 bases at J, with 17 bases between. This CDR3 spans 16 amino acids. Looked up from germline, CDR1 is MNHEY and CDR2 is SVGEGT. The CDR3 nucleotides read TGTGCCAGCAGCAAGCGTAGAGGGAACATGAACACTGAAGCTTTCTTT. Protein sequence: CASSKRRGNMNTEAFF.

The J gene is TRBJ1-2, the V gene TRBV7-8, with 7 bases matching TRBD1. The CDR3 has 15 amino acids. V trimming: 3 bases; J trimming: 7 bases; junction bases outside the gene matches: 11. The germline V gene encodes CDR1 SGHVS and CDR2 FQNEAQ. This CDR3 is CASSLARNAGGGYTF. Written as DNA, the CDR3 is TGTGCCAGCAGCTTGGCCAGGAACGCAGGGGGTGGCTACACCTTC.

This rearrangement joins TRBV3-1 (or the pseudogene TRBV3-2) to TRBJ2-2; possibly TRBD2 for D (5 bases). CDR1 and CDR2 (germline): LGHDT, YNNKEL (reference sequence). Trimming left V 6 bases short and J 0 bases short, with 14 bases between. This CDR3 region has 16 residues. The CDR3, as DNA: TGTGCCAGCAGGAGTCGGGGTTTGACGAACACCGGGGAGCTGTTTTTT. Encoded protein: CASRSRGLTNTGELFF.

The DNA for the CDR3 is TGTGCCAGCAGCGCCGGGACAGGGAGCTCCTACGAGCAGTACTTC. Protein: CASSAGTGSSYEQYF. The rearrangement uses TRBV5-6 and TRBJ2-7; 9 nucleotides line up with TRBD1. Germline V gene sequence: CDR1 SGHDT, CDR2 YYEEEE. With V trimmed by 4 bases and J by 0 bases, 5 bases remained unmatched. This CDR3 is built from 15 residues.

This CDR3 reads CASTFRDRGVGEQYF. CDR3 coding DNA: TGTGCCAGCACATTCCGGGACAGGGGCGTCGGAGAGCAGTACTTC. The chain has TRBV28 and TRBJ2-7, with 10 bases lining up with TRBD1. There are 15 residues in the CDR3. V dropped 7 bases and J dropped 7; count of bases not matched to a gene: 13. CDR1 and CDR2 from the germline V gene are MDHEN and SYDVKM.

J is TRBJ2-3 and V is TRBV9, with TRBD2 identical over 12 bases. The CDR3 is made up of 15 amino acids. Unmatched junction bases numbered 4, after V lost 4 bases and J lost 4 bases. Germline values: CDR1 SGDLS, CDR2 YYNGEE. The CDR3 sequence: CASSYLAGGSDTQYF. CDR3 nucleotide sequence: TGTGCCAGCAGCTATCTAGCGGGAGGGTCAGATACGCAGTATTTT. The variable domain in full, with the rest retrieved from reference TRBV9 and TRBJ2-3, is DSGVTQTPKHLITATGQRVTLRCSPRSGDLSVYWYQQSLDQGLQFLIQYYNGEERAKGNILERFSAQQFPDLHSELNLSSLELGDSALYFCASSYLAGGSDTQYFGPGTRLTVL.

Only one count was recorded for this clone. The chain is built from TRBV5-1 and TRBJ1-2, with a tentative D call TRBD1 (6 bases). V was clipped by 1 base and J by 8 bases, with 21 bases between them. Per germline, CDR1 SGHRS and CDR2 YFSETQ. The CDR3 contains 16 residues. CDR3 sequence (DNA): TGCGCCAGCAGCTTGAAGACAGGCCAGATTAGAGTCGGCTACACCTTC. Its translation: CASSLKTGQIRVGYTF.

This clone was detected a few times. The rearrangement uses TRBV3-1 (or the pseudogene TRBV3-2) and TRBJ2-7, with TRBD1 identical over 9 bases. The CDR3 runs to 17 residues. The V segment lost 2 bases and the J segment 0 bases; nucleotides outside the gene matches: 8. Per germline, CDR1 LGHDT and CDR2 YNNKEL (reference sequence). The CDR3 is CASSQRSGTGNSYEQYF. Written as DNA, the CDR3 is TGTGCCAGCAGCCAAAGATCCGGGACAGGGAACTCCTACGAGCAGTACTTC.

The J gene is TRBJ1-5, the V gene TRBV28; D not certain. The germline gives CDR1 MDHEN, CDR2 SYDVKM. V was cut by 1 base and J by 3 bases, with 7 bases left in between. The CDR3 runs to 14 residues. The CDR3 coding sequence is TGTGCCAGCAGTTTATCGGGATTCAATCAGCCCCAGCATTTT. It encodes CASSLSGFNQPQHF.

The J gene is TRBJ2-4, the V gene TRBV15; 11 nucleotides match TRBD2. V was clipped by 4 bases and J by 0 bases; unmatched bases: 5. Germline V gene lookup returns CDR1 LNHNV and CDR2 YYDKDF (reference sequence). The CDR3 loop spans 17 amino acids. The CDR3, as DNA: TGTGCCACCAGCACCATGACTAGCGGGATAGCCAAAAACATTCAGTACTTC. It encodes CATSTMTSGIAKNIQYF.

This clone is a singleton in its sample. V and J are TRBV30 and TRBJ2-3, with 10 bases that match TRBD2. Trimming took 0 bases from V and 6 from J; bases not matched to a gene: 6. The CDR3 covers 15 residues. The germline CDR1 and CDR2 sequences are GTSNPN and SVGIG (reference sequence). CDR3 nucleotide sequence: TGTGCCTGGAGTGTACTAGCGGGAATTATGGATACGCAGTATTTT. Amino acids: CAWSVLAGIMDTQYF. Complete variable domain (other parts from reference TRBV30 and TRBJ2-3): SQTIHQWPATLVQPVGSPLSLECTVEGTSNPNLYWYRQAAGRGLQLLFYSVGIGQISSEVPQNLSASRPQDRQFILSSKKLLLSDSGFYLCAWSVLAGIMDTQYFGPGTRLTVL.